The TCR beta chain under discussion was sequenced for a study of T cell repertoires in cytomegalovirus infection. For the study at large: HLA-B-restricted CMV epitopes that are well studied, plus recently identified HLA-C-restricted ones, were used by the study. Evidence of both CMV infection and a matching HLA type came from public TCR beta signatures.

Broader study findings: Frequencies of public TCR beta families were cumulated, and this identified carriers of CMV plus the relevant HLA. The study found HLA-C-restricted CMV-specific TCR beta clonotypes dominating the ex vivo response.

This clonotype turned up a few times. Antigen: not known. TCRdb redid the calling of the reads with MiXCR, one entry per CDR3 protein. The sample carries just under 500,000 distinct CDR3 sequences, roughly a third recorded once. In germline, CDR1 is MNHEY, CDR2 SMNVEV (reference sequence). The V and J ends lost 5 bases and 3 bases respectively, with 17 bases between them. The CDR3 is 15 residues long. This specimen consisted of cultured PBMCs, obtained from culture after CMV antigen stimulation. This TCR was recovered from a human donor in good health (CMV status not recorded). Some clones in this sample may be carry-over from other donors' samples. V and J are TRBV27 and TRBJ2-7; D is perhaps TRBD1 or TRBD2 (5 bases each). CDR3 region: CASSARDPPNYEQYF. In nucleotides, the CDR3 is TGTGCCAGCAGTGCTCGGGACCCCCCAAACTACGAGCAGTACTTC.